The clone carrying this T cell receptor beta chain was found once. The antigen is not known. The length of the CDR3 is 15 residues. V dropped 3 bases and J dropped 3 bases, with 11 bases sitting between them. Germline-derived CDR1 and CDR2 are SGHTA and FQGNSA. The data stem from a study of blood T cells in healthy people across ages. PBMCs, at least 7 million per sample, were isolated. For the second PCR, which ran for roughly 6 to 12 cycles, a sample-barcoded 5' primer and a J-beta primer mix were used. A tag from a template-switch adaptor with 12 random nucleotides marked each cDNA molecule. Each CDR3 protein is one row after TCRdb ran MiXCR on the 5' RACE reads. The data hold roughly 1,300,000 distinct CDR3 sequences, with approximately 59% observed a single time. General study findings and limits: The study lacked donor CMV status, which possibly confounded expanded clonotype changes. The long-lived group displayed more naive CD4+ cells, plus higher diversity, than the aged donors did.

The receptor was isolated from a man younger than 35 in good health. This chain uses TRBV7-2 with TRBJ2-2; TRBD1 is a possible D gene (6 bases). The specimen was blood. CDR3 DNA sequence: TGTGCCAGCAGCTTTGGCAGGGGATACACCGGGGAGCTGTTTTTT. As protein: CASSFGRGYTGELFF. Combining the CDR3 with reference TRBV7-2 and TRBJ2-2 gives the whole variable domain GAGVSQSPSNKVTEKGKDVELRCDPISGHTALYWYRQSLGQGLEFLIYFQGNSAPDKSGLPSDRFSAERTGGSVSTLTIQRTQQEDSAVYLCASSFGRGYTGELFFGEGSRLTVL.